This T cell receptor beta chain originates from a study of blood T cell repertoires in COVID-19 (TCRdb year 2020). Some background on the complete study: Samples from collaborators originated in the United States, Italy and Spain and spanned both the acute and convalescent phases of COVID-19. HLA class I and class II types, where available, came from metadata supplied by the sample provider rather than from assay-based typing. The material from the prospective study consisted of cDNA or gDNA derived from T cells, B-cell-depleted T cells, or PBMCs. The repertoires were made available in a free public database intended to serve as a resource for research on the immune response to SARS-CoV-2. The samples were drawn from two sources: the first 160 participants of the ongoing ImmuneRACE study, and 1,000 to 1,500 subjects contributed by 6 global collaborators. The sample metadata nearly always contained a de-identified subject ID, COVID-19 status, age in years and sex. The dataset comprised deeply sampled blood TCRbeta repertoires from subjects exposed to, actively infected with, or recovered from COVID-19. Broader findings and caveats from the paper: How much clinical and demographic metadata was included differed by source and by participant, and the metadata was provided uncurated.

The collaborating institutions used their own protocols to collect whole blood in K2EDTA tubes. For TCRbeta analysis, collaborator samples were shipped as frozen whole blood, as isolated PBMCs, or as DNA extracted from either sample type. V loses 7 bases at its end and J loses 0 bases; junction bases beyond the gene matches: 8. Spanning cysteine to phenylalanine, the CDR3 consists of 15 amino acids. The DNA shown is the 45-base CDR3, in frame from base 1. The germline V gene specifies MDHEN as CDR1 and SYDVKM as CDR2. TCRbeta CDR3 regions were amplified from genomic DNA using the immunoSEQ Assay, a bias-controlled multiplex PCR. For the original study's pipeline: Nucleated cell counts per sample were estimated from amplification of reference gene primers within the assay. To quantify the absolute abundance of each unique TCRbeta CDR3 rearrangement, sequence reads were collapsed and filtered. For each sample, productive Simpson clonality was calculated as the square root of Simpson's diversity index over productive rearrangements. Drawn from immuneACCESS, this table holds only the in-frame rearrangements with V and J called that TCRdb kept. Clones are partly lost; checked studies trace under half to an unresolved V gene and leave the rest unexplained. V and J calls and clone size are given by that table; D and trimming were obtained from the DNA. The sample records some 150,000 clones, approximately 80% of which are singletons. The ten top clones hold less than 2.5% of the sample.

Of note for this clone: Its antigen is not yet known. Base qualities are not at hand, and no much larger clone is one base apart.

The chain couples TRBV28 to TRBJ1-2; 7 of the junction bases match TRBD1. This receptor was taken from a man aged 65 to 79 with acute or convalescent COVID-19. The sequenced sample consisted of peripheral blood. The nucleotide sequence is TGTGCCAGCATTATTGGACAGGATACTAACTATGGCTACACCTTC. Its coded protein is CASIIGQDTNYGYTF.